The next 28 T cell receptor beta chains were all read from a single sample in a study of blood T cells in healthy people across ages. Next came a second PCR, run for 7 to 11 cycles, which used a sample-barcoded 5' primer along with a J-beta primer mix. TCRdb redid the calling of the 5' RACE reads with MiXCR, one entry per CDR3 protein. The top ten clones hold 4% of a sample with approximately 1.5 million distinct CDR3 sequences, roughly two fifths of them seen once. Material for sequencing was blood. Receptors originate from a woman between 18 and 29 years old in good health.

This clonotype has more than one count but fewer than ten. The chain joins TRBV20-1 to TRBJ2-7; no clear D gene. The germline V gene encodes CDR1 DFQATT and CDR2 SNEGSKA (reference sequence). V gave up 0 bases and J gave up 3 bases, with 9 bases separating them. CDR3 length equals 13 residues. As DNA, the CDR3 is TGCAGTGCTAGAGAACCCATCGACTACGAGCAGTACTTC. Its translation: CSAREPIDYEQYF.

The rearrangement uses TRBV5-1 and TRBJ2-7; D gene uncertain. CDR3 size: 14 residues. Looked up from germline, CDR1 is SGHRS and CDR2 is YFSETQ. Trimming cost V 0 bases and J 3 bases, with 10 bases left between them. The CDR3 protein is CASSLGIGIYEQYF. The CDR3 DNA reads as TGCGCCAGCAGCTTGGGTATAGGGATCTACGAGCAGTACTTC.

This chain connects TRBV20-1 to TRBJ2-5; 10 positions agree with TRBD2. Losses at the gene ends were 0 bases for V and 5 bases for J; bases not matched to a gene: 6. This CDR3 spans 15 amino acids. From germline, CDR1 is DFQATT and CDR2 SNEGSKA (reference sequence). In nucleotides, the CDR3 is TGCAGTGCTAGAGAGGGAGCGGGGGGGCACGAGACCCAGTACTTC. It codes for CSAREGAGGHETQYF.

This sequence joins TRBV20-1 and TRBJ2-1, with 13 bases that match TRBD2. The better agreement between TRBJ2-7 and the DNA end casts doubt on the J call. The CDR3 runs 17 residues. Germline CDR1 is DFQATT and CDR2 is SNEGSKA (reference sequence). DNA for the CDR3: TGCAGTGCCAGGGGACTAGCGGGAAGGAGCTCCTACAATGAGCAGTACTTC. This translates into CSARGLAGRSSYNEQYF.

This clonotype was seen a handful of times. The chain employs TRBV20-1 and TRBJ2-2, with D tentatively TRBD2 (5 bases). The ends were cut back, 0 bases at V and 4 bases at J, with 9 bases in the middle. Looked up from germline, CDR1 is DFQATT and CDR2 is SNEGSKA (reference sequence). The CDR3 runs to 14 residues. DNA for the CDR3: TGCAGTGCTAGAGATAGACTAACCACCGGGGAGCTGTTTTTT. Translating gives CSARDRLTTGELFF.

This clonotype was counted only a few times. The CDR3 here is CAYSTGAYEQYF. The DNA for the CDR3 is TGTGCCTACAGTACAGGGGCGTACGAGCAGTACTTC. The V gene is TRBV30, the J gene TRBJ2-7; 7 positions agree with TRBD1. The V and J ends lost 7 bases and 4 bases, in that order; junction bases with no gene match: 7. CDR1 and CDR2 (germline): GTSNPN, SVGIG (reference sequence). This CDR3 is 12 amino acids long. Full variable domain (outside the CDR3, taken from reference TRBV30 and TRBJ2-7): SQTIHQWPATLVQPVGSPLSLECTVEGTSNPNLYWYRQAAGRGLQLLFYSVGIGQISSEVPQNLSASRPQDRQFILSSKKLLLSDSGFYLCAYSTGAYEQYFGPGTRLTVT.

The chain employs TRBV20-1 and TRBJ2-3; D is ambiguous. Germline V gene lookup returns CDR1 DFQATT and CDR2 SNEGSKA (reference sequence). The ends were cut back, 1 base at V and 1 base at J, with 12 bases in the middle. This CDR3 comprises 15 residues. Here the CDR3 DNA reads TGCAGTGCTAGAGCTGGGGTAAGGGGCACAGATACGCAGTATTTT. This sequence encodes CSARAGVRGTDTQYF.

The chain has TRBV6-5 and TRBJ1-3; D is unresolved. CDR3 size: 14 residues. Germline-derived CDR1 and CDR2 are MNHEY and SVGAGI. V was pared by 2 bases and J by 0 bases, with 5 bases between. The CDR3 loop reads CASSYRGSGNTIYF. The CDR3 DNA sequence: TGTGCCAGCAGTTACCGGGGCTCTGGAAACACCATATATTTT.

V gene TRBV7-9 combines with J gene TRBJ1-1; 9 bases agree with TRBD1. Unmatched junction bases numbered 11, after V lost 7 bases and J lost 2 bases. This CDR3 is built from 16 residues. In germline, CDR1 is SEHNR, CDR2 FQNEAQ (reference sequence). As DNA, the CDR3 is TGTGCCAGCACCCGGGACAGGGTGGGGAAAAACACTGAAGCTTTCTTT. Encoded protein: CASTRDRVGKNTEAFF.

The sample holds a few counts of this clonotype. The CDR3 protein is CASSQVFEEKLFF. CDR3 in DNA: TGCGCCAGCAGCCAAGTTTTCGAGGAAAAACTGTTTTTT. The V gene is TRBV4-1, the J gene TRBJ1-4, with D uncertain. CDR1 and CDR2 from the germline V gene are MGHRA and YSYEKL. V was trimmed by 1 base and J by 8 bases, leaving 8 bases between them. This CDR3 comprises 13 residues.

The rearrangement uses TRBV6-6 and TRBJ1-2, with a tentative D call TRBD1 (5 bases). Trimming pared 2 bases from V and 7 bases from J, leaving 14 bases between. Germline-derived CDR1 and CDR2 are MNHNY and SVGAGI (reference sequence). The CDR3 is 14 residues long. The DNA of the CDR3 is TGTGCCAGCAGTTACAAAGGGACGTTTCCTGGCTACACCTTC. Protein product: CASSYKGTFPGYTF.

This chain joins TRBV20-1 and TRBJ2-1; TRBD1 might be the D (5 bases). Trimming pared 0 bases from V and 3 bases from J, leaving 18 bases between. From germline, CDR1 is DFQATT and CDR2 SNEGSKA (reference sequence). The CDR3 runs to 17 residues. For the CDR3, the DNA is TGCAGTGCTAGAGATCAAAGTGGAAGGGGCGGCTACAATGAGCAGTTCTTC. Translated, it gives CSARDQSGRGGYNEQFF.

This clonotype has a handful of counts. The chain couples TRBV15 to TRBJ2-3; 10 nucleotides align to TRBD1. This CDR3 spans 16 amino acids. From germline, CDR1 is LNHNV and CDR2 YYDKDF (reference sequence). V lost 0 bases to trimming and J lost 6 bases; unmatched junction nucleotides: 6. The CDR3 is CATSREGTGVMDTQYF. CDR3 nucleotides: TGTGCCACCAGCAGAGAGGGGACAGGGGTGATGGATACGCAGTATTTT.

The V gene is TRBV6-5, the J gene TRBJ1-2; no clear D gene. CDR1 and CDR2 from the germline V gene are MNHEY and SVGAGI. V was pared by 0 bases and J by 8 bases, with 16 bases between. The length of the CDR3 is 15 residues. The DNA for the CDR3 is TGTGCCAGCAGTTACTCGCGGTACACGCTTCTGGGCTACACCTTC. This codes for CASSYSRYTLLGYTF.

For this clonotype: The junction departs from the called germline gene at one end, perhaps through a read error. The chain is built from TRBV13 and TRBJ1-1; D not certain. The CDR3 has 15 amino acids. Germline CDR1 reads PRHDT; CDR2 reads FYEKMQ (reference sequence). The CDR3 DNA reads TGTGCCTGCAGCGGTCGACTGTTATCGAACACTGAAGCTTTCTTT. This sequence encodes CACSGRLLSNTEAFF.

Only a few counts were recorded for this clonotype. The DNA of the CDR3 is TGTGCCAGCAGCTTAACAGGGGCGGTCACTGAAGCTTTCTTT. Translating it yields CASSLTGAVTEAFF. This rearrangement joins TRBV7-9 to TRBJ1-1; TRBD1 matches 7 bases. Germline assignment: CDR1 SEHNR and CDR2 FQNEAQ (reference sequence). The CDR3 consists of 14 residues. The V and J ends lost 2 bases and 4 bases, in that order; junction bases with no gene match: 4.

The V and J genes are TRBV29-1 and TRBJ2-1; TRBD2 might be the D (6 bases). Germline-derived CDR1 and CDR2 are SQVTM and ANQGSEA. CDR3 size: 14 residues. Here the CDR3 DNA reads TGCGGCGGGGTGGGGAGTATCTCCTACAATGAGCAGTTCTTC. Its translation is CGGVGSISYNEQFF.

There are a few counts of this clonotype. The gene calls are TRBV10-3 and TRBJ2-7; possible D gene TRBD2, 6 bases. The V gene's germline CDR1 is ENHRY and CDR2 SYGVKD. CDR3 size: 13 residues. Trimming removed 0 bases at V and 3 bases at J, with 6 bases between. As DNA, the CDR3 is TGTGCCATCAGTGAGTCGACTAGCTACGAGCAGTACTTC. Amino acid sequence: CAISESTSYEQYF.

V usage is TRBV7-9 and J usage is TRBJ2-7; no firm D call. The CDR3 runs 14 residues. Germline values: CDR1 SEHNR, CDR2 FQNEAQ (reference sequence). The CDR3 region has the DNA TGTTCCTGCAGCACCAGCCTTAACTCCTACGAGCAGTACTTC. Amino acids: CSCSTSLNSYEQYF.

The V call is TRBV9, the J call TRBJ2-7; D unclear. The CDR3 length is 15 residues. V shed 6 bases and J shed 4 bases, with 20 bases lying between them. Germline CDR1 is SGDLS and CDR2 is YYNGEE. The CDR3 DNA sequence: TGTGCCAGCATCCGACCCCCAAGAGTAGTTTACGAGCAGTACTTC. This gives the protein CASIRPPRVVYEQYF.

The chain uses TRBV29-1 and TRBJ2-7; 9 bases fit TRBD2. In germline, CDR1 is SQVTM, CDR2 ANQGSEA. V shed 2 bases, J shed 7 bases, and the junction held 18 bases outside the gene matches. This CDR3 region has 17 residues. CDR3 in amino acids: CSVEKFRGSGSFNEQYF. In DNA, the CDR3 is TGCAGCGTTGAAAAGTTCAGAGGTAGCGGGAGTTTCAATGAGCAGTACTTC.

The chain links TRBV20-1 to TRBJ2-1, with D hard to call. This CDR3 is 13 amino acids long. CDR1 and CDR2 from the germline V gene are DFQATT and SNEGSKA (reference sequence). Trimming took off 3 bases at V and 7 bases at J, with 13 bases between the two ends. CDR3 in amino acids: CSASLSTSNEQFF. DNA for the CDR3: TGCAGTGCTAGTCTATCGACTTCTAATGAGCAGTTCTTC.

The chain employs TRBV20-1 and TRBJ2-5; D possibly corresponds to TRBD1 (6 bases). The CDR3 loop spans 15 amino acids. The germline V and J ends were trimmed by 0 bases and 11 bases, with 22 bases remaining between them. CDR1 DFQATT and CDR2 SNEGSKA come from the germline V gene (reference sequence). The DNA of the CDR3 is TGCAGTGCTAGAGACATCAGGGACAACACCTATGAGCAGTACTTC. Residues: CSARDIRDNTYEQYF.

The CDR3 DNA reads as TGTGCCAGCGGTCAGGAGAACACAGATACGCAGTATTTT. Amino acids: CASGQENTDTQYF. The rearrangement joins TRBV2 to TRBJ2-3; D unresolved. The germline CDR1 and CDR2 sequences are SNHLY and FYNNEI. V was cut by 8 bases and J by 2 bases, with 11 bases left in between. This CDR3 has 13 amino acids.

The chain combines TRBV12-3 or TRBV12-4 with TRBJ2-5; 10 bases match TRBD1. V trimming: 4 bases; J trimming: 3 bases; junction bases outside the gene matches: 5. The CDR3 spans 15 residues. The DNA for the CDR3 is TGTGCCAGCAGTTCGTGGACAGGGGGGGAAGAGACCCAGTACTTC. Translated: CASSSWTGGEETQYF.

J is TRBJ2-7 and V is TRBV4-3; D may correspond to TRBD1 or TRBD2 (6 bases each). TRBJ2-5 explains the end of the DNA better; the J call may be wrong. CDR3 length: 14 residues. Germline V CDR1 and CDR2: LGHNA, YSLEER. The CDR3, as DNA: TGCGCCAGCAGCCAAGGGGGGGCCGATGAGACCCAGTACTTC. Translated, it gives CASSQGGADETQYF.

This chain uses TRBV21-1 with TRBJ2-1; the listed D gene, TRBD2, was not tested against the DNA. TRBV21-1 is labeled a pseudogene. This CDR3 has 17 amino acids. The CDR3 loop reads CASSKGRAGGINNEQFF. The CDR3 region has the DNA TGTGCCAGCAGCAAAGGACGGGCGGGAGGGATAAACAATGAGCAGTTCTTC.

The chain carries TRBV5-1 and TRBJ1-2; D may be TRBD1 (6 bases). This CDR3 has 12 amino acids. CDR1 SGHRS and CDR2 YFSETQ come from the germline V gene. Trimming removed 4 bases from V and 8 bases from J, with 12 bases in between. The CDR3 protein is CASSQGLEGYTF. The CDR3, as DNA: TGCGCCAGCAGCCAGGGGTTAGAGGGCTACACCTTC.